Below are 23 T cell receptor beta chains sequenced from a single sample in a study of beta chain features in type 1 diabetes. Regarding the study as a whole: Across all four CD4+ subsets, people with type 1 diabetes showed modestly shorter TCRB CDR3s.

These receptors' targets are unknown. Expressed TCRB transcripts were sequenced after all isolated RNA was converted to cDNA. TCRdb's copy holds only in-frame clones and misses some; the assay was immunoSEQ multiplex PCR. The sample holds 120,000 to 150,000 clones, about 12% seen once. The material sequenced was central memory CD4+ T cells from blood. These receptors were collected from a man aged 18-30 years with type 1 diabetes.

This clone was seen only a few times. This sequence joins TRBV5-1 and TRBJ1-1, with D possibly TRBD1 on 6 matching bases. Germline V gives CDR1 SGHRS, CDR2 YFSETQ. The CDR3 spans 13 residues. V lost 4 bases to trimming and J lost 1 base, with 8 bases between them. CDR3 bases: TGCGCCAGCAGCCAGGGACAGAACACTGAAGCTTTCTTT. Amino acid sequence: CASSQGQNTEAFF. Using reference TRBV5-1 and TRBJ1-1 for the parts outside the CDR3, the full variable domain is KAGVTQTPRYLIKTRGQQVTLSCSPISGHRSVSWYQQTPGQGLQFLFEYFSETQRNKGNFPGRFSGRQFSNSRSEMNVSTLELGDSALYLCASSQGQNTEAFFGQGTRLTVV.

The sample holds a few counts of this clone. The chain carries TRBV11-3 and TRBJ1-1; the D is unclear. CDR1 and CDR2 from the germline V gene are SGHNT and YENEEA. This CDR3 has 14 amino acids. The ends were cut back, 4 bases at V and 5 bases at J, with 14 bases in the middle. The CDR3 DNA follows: TGTGCCAGCAGCTCCGGTACATCGGTGACTGAAGCTTTCTTT. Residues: CASSSGTSVTEAFF.

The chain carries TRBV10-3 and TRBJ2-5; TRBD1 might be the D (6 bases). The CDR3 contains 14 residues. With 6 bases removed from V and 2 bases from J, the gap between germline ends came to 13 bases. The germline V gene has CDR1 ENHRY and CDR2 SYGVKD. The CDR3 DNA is TGTGCCATCAGCTCAACAGGGAGACAAGAGACCCAGTACTTC. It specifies CAISSTGRQETQYF.

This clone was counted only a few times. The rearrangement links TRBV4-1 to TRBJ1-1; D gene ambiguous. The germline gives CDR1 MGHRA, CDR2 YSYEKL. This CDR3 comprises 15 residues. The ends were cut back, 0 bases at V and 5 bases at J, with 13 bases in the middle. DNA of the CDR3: TGCGCCAGCAGCCAAGATATCCCTCGGAGGACTGAAGCTTTCTTT. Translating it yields CASSQDIPRRTEAFF.

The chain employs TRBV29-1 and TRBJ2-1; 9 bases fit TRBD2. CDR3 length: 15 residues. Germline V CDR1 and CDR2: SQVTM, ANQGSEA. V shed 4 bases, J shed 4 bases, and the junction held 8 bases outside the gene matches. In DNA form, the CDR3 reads TGCAGCGTTGGGGTAAATAGCGGGGGTTACAATGAGCAGTTCTTC. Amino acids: CSVGVNSGGYNEQFF.

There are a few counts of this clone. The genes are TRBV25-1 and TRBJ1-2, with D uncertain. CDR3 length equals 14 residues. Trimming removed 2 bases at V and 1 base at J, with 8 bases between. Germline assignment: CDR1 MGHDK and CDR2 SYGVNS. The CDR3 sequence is CASSEPGSNYGYTF. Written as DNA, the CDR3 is TGTGCCAGCAGTGAACCGGGCAGTAACTATGGCTACACCTTC.

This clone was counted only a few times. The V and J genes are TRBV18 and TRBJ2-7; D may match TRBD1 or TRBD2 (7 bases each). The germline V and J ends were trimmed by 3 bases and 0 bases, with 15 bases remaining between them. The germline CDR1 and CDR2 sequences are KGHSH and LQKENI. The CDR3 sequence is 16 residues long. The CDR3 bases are TGTGCCAGCTCACCTGCAGGGGGGGACTACTCCTACGAGCAGTACTTC. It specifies CASSPAGGDYSYEQYF.

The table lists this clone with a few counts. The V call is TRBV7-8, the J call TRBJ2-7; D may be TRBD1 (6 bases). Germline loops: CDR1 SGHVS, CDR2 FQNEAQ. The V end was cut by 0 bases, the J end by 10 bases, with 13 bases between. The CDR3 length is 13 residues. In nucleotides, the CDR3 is TGTGCCAGCAGCTTAGCGGTGGACAGAAACCAGTACTTC. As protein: CASSLAVDRNQYF.

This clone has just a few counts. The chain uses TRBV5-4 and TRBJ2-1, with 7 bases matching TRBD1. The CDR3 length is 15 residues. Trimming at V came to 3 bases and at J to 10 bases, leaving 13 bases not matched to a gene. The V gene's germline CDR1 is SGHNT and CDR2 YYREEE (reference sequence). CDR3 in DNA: TGTGCCAGCAGCTCCGGGACAGAGTCCAAAAGGGAGCAGTTCTTC. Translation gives CASSSGTESKREQFF.

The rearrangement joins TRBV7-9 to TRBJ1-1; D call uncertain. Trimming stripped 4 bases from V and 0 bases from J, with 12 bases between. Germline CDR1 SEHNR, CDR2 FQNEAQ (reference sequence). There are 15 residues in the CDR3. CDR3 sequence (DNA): TGTGCCAGCAGCTCCTGGCGGCAGATGAACACTGAAGCTTTCTTT. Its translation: CASSSWRQMNTEAFF.

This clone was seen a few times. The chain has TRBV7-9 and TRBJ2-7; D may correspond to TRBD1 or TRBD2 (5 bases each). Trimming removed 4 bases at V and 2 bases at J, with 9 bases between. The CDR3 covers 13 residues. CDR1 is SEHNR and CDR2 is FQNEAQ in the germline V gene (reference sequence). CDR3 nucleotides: TGTGCCAGCAGCTGGGACGTAGCCTACGAGCAGTACTTC. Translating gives CASSWDVAYEQYF.

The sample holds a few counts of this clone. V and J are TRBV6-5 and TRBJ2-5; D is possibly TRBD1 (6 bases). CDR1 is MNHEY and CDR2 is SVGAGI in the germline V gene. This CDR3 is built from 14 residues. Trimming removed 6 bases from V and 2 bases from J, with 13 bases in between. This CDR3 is CASRRQERQETQYF. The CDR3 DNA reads TGTGCCAGCAGAAGACAGGAAAGGCAAGAGACCCAGTACTTC.

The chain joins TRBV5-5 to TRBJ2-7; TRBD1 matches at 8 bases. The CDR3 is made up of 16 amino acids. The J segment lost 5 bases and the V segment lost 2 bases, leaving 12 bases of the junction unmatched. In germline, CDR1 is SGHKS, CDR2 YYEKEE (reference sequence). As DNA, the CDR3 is TGTGCCAGCAGCTTCACCCTATCGACAGGGGCGGACGAGCAGTACTTC. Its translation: CASSFTLSTGADEQYF.

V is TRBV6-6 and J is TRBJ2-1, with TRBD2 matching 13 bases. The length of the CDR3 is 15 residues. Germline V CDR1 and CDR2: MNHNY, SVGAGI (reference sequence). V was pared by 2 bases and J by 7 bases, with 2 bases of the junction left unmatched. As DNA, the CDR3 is TGTGCCAGCAGTTACACTAGCGGGGGGGGAAATGAGCAGTTCTTC. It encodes CASSYTSGGGNEQFF.

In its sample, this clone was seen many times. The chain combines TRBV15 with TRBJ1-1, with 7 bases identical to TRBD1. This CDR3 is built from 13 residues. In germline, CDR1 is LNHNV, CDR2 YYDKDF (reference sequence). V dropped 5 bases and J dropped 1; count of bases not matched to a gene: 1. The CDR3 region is CATSDRENTEAFF. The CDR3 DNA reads TGTGCCACCAGCGACAGGGAGAACACTGAAGCTTTCTTT. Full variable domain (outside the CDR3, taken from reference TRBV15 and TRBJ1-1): DAMVIQNPRYQVTQFGKPVTLSCSQTLNHNVMYWYQQKSSQAPKLLFHYYDKDFNNEADTPDNFQSRRPNTSFCFLDIRSPGLGDTAMYLCATSDRENTEAFFGQGTRLTVV.

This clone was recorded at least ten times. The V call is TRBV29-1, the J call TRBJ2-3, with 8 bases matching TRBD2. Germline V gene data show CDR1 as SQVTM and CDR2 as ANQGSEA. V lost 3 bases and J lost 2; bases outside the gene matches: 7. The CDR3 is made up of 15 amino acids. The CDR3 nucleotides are TGCAGCGTTGATACGGCGGGGGGACCCACAGATACGCAGTATTTT. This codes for CSVDTAGGPTDTQYF.

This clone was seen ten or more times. The CDR3, as DNA: TGTGCCATCAGTGAGTTTACCCGCGAGCAGTACTTC. Translation: CAISEFTREQYF. V is TRBV10-3 and J is TRBJ2-7; D is undetermined. The V end was cut by 1 base, the J end by 6 bases, with 7 bases between. This CDR3 contains 12 residues. Per the germline V gene, CDR1 is ENHRY and CDR2 is SYGVKD.

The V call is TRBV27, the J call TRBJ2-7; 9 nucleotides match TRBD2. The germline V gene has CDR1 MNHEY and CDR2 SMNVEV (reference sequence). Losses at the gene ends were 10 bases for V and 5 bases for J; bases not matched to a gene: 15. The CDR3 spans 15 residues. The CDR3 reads CAIRGPAGGQDEQYF. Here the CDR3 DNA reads TGTGCCATAAGGGGTCCAGCGGGGGGCCAGGACGAGCAGTACTTC.

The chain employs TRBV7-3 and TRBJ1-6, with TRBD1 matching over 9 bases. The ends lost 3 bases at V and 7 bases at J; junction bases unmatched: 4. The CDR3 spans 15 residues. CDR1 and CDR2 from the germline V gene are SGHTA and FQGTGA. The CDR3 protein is CASSLSGQGNSPLHF. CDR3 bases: TGTGCCAGCAGCTTGTCGGGACAGGGCAATTCACCCCTCCACTTT.

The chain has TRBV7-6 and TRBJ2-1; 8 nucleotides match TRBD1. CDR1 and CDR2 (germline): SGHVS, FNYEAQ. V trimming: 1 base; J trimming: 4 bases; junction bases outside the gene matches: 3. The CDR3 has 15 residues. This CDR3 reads CASSLGGQGYNEQFF. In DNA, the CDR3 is TGTGCCAGCAGCTTAGGAGGACAGGGATACAATGAGCAGTTCTTC.

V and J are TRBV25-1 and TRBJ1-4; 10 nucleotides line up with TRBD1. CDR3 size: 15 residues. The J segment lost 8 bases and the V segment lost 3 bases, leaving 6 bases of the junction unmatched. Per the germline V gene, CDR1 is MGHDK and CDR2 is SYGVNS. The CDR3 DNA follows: TGTGCCAGCAGTGACGATGGGACAGGGGAAGAAAAACTGTTTTTT. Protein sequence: CASSDDGTGEEKLFF.

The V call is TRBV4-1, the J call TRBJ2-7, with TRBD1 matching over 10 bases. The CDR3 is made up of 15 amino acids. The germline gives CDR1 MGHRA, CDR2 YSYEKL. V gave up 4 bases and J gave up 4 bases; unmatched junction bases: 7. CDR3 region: CASSLPGQGRYEQYF. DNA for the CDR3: TGCGCCAGCAGCCTTCCGGGACAGGGGCGTTACGAGCAGTACTTC.

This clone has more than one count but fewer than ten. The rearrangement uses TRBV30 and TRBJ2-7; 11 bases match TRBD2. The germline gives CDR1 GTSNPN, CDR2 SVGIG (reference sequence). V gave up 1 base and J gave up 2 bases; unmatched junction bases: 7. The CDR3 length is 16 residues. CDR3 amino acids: CAWSAPLGLAAYEQYF. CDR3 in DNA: TGTGCCTGGAGTGCCCCCTTGGGACTAGCGGCCTACGAGCAGTACTTC.